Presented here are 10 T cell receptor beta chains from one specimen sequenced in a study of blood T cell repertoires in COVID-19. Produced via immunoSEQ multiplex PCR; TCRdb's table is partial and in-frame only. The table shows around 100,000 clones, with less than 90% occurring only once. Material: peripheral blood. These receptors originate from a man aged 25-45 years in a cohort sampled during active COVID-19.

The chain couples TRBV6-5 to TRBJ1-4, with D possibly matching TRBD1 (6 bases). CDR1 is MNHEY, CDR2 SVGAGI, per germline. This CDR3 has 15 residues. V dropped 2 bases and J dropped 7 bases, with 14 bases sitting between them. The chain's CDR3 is CASSYSQGRGEKLFF. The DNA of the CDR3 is TGTGCCAGCAGTTACAGTCAGGGGCGCGGTGAAAAACTGTTTTTT.

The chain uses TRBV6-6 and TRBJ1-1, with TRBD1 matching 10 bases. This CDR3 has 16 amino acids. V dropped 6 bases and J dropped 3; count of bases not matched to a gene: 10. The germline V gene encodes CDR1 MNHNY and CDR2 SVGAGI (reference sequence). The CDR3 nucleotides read TGTGCCAGCAGAAACCGGGACAGGGGACGGGACACTGAAGCTTTCTTT. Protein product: CASRNRDRGRDTEAFF.

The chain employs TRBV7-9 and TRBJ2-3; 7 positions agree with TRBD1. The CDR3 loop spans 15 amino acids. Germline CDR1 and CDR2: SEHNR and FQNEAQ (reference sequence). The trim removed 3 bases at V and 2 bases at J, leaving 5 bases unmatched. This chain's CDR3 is CASSLTGIPTDTQYF. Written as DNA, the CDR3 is TGTGCCAGCAGCTTGACAGGGATCCCCACAGATACGCAGTATTTT.

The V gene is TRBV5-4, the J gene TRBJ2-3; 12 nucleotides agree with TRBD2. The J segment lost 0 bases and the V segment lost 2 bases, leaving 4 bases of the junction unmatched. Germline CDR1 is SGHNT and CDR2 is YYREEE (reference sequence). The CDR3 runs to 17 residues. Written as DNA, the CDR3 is TGTGCCAGCAGCTTCAGGACTAGCGGGGCTAGCACAGATACGCAGTATTTT. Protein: CASSFRTSGASTDTQYF.

CDR3 coding DNA: TGCGCCAGCAGCCAAGAAGAGACAGGGTCCTACGAGCAGTACTTC. It translates to CASSQEETGSYEQYF. This rearrangement joins TRBV4-3 to TRBJ2-7, with 7 bases that match TRBD1. The germline V gene has CDR1 LGHNA and CDR2 YSLEER. The CDR3 is 15 residues long. After removal of 0 bases from V and 1 base from J, the junction contained 3 bases not matched to a gene.

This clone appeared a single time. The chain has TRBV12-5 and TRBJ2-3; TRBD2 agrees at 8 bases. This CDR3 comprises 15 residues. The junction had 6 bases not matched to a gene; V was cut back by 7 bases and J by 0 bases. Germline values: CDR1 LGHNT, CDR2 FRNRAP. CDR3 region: CASEAGATSTDTQYF. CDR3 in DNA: TGTGCTAGTGAAGCGGGGGCTACTAGCACAGATACGCAGTATTTT.

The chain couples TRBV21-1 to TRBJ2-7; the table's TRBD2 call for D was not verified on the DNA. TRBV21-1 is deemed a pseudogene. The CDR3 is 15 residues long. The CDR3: CASSKKGTRGVEQYF. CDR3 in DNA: TGTGCCAGCAGCAAAAAGGGGACCCGCGGGGTCGAGCAGTACTTC.

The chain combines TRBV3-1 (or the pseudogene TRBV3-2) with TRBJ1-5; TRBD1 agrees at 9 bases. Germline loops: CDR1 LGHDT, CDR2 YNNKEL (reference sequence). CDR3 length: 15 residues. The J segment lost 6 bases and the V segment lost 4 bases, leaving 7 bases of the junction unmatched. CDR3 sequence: CASSPRTGVSQPQHF. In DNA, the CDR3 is TGTGCCAGCAGCCCCCGGACAGGGGTTAGTCAGCCCCAGCATTTT.

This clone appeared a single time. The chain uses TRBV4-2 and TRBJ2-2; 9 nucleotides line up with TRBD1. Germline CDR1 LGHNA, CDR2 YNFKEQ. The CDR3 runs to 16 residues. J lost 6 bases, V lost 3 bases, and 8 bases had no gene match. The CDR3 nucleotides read TGTGCCAGCAGCCATGAGGGACAGGGTAGGCCCGGGGAGCTGTTTTTT. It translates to CASSHEGQGRPGELFF.

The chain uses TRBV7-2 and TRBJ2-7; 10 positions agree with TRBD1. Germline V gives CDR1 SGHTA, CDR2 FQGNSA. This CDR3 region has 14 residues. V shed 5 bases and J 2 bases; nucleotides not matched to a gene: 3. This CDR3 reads CASSPDRGAYEQYF. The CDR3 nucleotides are TGTGCCAGCAGCCCGGACAGGGGGGCCTACGAGCAGTACTTC.